This is a list of T cell receptor beta chains from one sample in a study of cytomegalovirus exposure and HLA in healthy donors. TCRdb's table, derived via immunoSEQ multiplex PCR, lists solely in-frame clones and lacks some. The repertoire holds roughly 190,000 clones, with approximately 87% as singletons. Sequenced input: PBMCs. The receptor set was obtained from a man aged 25 to 40 in good health and CMV-seronegative. CDR3s include the opening cysteine and the closing phenylalanine or tryptophan. The D gene is left open where the match is weak. Not all rows give a size; the values are once, few, many and, for expanded clones, a class.

CDR3 DNA	CDR3 protein	D gene	V gene	clone size	J gene
TGTGCCAGCTCACCACTTGGGACAGGGGGGAACACTGAAGCTTTCTTT	CASSPLGTGGNTEAFF	TRBD1	TRBV18	NA	TRBJ1-1
TGTGCCAGCAGTGGATCCGGGACAGGGGCTTCACCCCTCCACTTT	CASSGSGTGASPLHF	TRBD1	TRBV28	NA	TRBJ1-6
TGCGCCAGCAGCCCACGGACTACCGAACCCACAGATACGCAGTATTTT	CASSPRTTEPTDTQYF	NA	TRBV5-1	NA	TRBJ2-3
TGTGCCAGCAGCCCCGGTGGGACTAGCGGGAGGGGAGCCTACAATGAGCAGTTCTTC	CASSPGGTSGRGAYNEQFF	TRBD2	TRBV7-2	NA	TRBJ2-1
TGTGCCAGCACCTCGACAGGGGCCCACAATGAGCAGTTCTTC	CASTSTGAHNEQFF	TRBD1	TRBV7-2	NA	TRBJ2-1
TGTGCCAGCTCACCTCGACAGGGAGGAGACACAGATACGCAGTATTTT	CASSPRQGGDTDTQYF	NA	TRBV18	NA	TRBJ2-3
TGTTCCAGCAGCCCCGGACAGATGAACACTGAAGCTTTCTTT	CSSSPGQMNTEAFF	NA	TRBV7-9	NA	TRBJ1-1
TGTGCCAGCAGTTTATCGGGACAGGGGCGCCAGCCCCAGCATTTT	CASSLSGQGRQPQHF	TRBD1	TRBV27	NA	TRBJ1-5
TGTGCCACCAGCAGAGATATCGGGGTTGATGAAAAACTGTTTTTT	CATSRDIGVDEKLFF	NA	TRBV15	few	TRBJ1-4
TGTGCCAGCAGTTACGCTAGCGGGGACTACGAGCAGTACTTC	CASSYASGDYEQYF	TRBD2	TRBV6-6	NA	TRBJ2-7
TGTGCCAGCACCACCGACTCGAACACTGAAGCTTTCTTT	CASTTDSNTEAFF	NA	TRBV7-6	NA	TRBJ1-1
TGTGCCAGCAGCTTACTCGTAACAGGGGACCAAGAGACCCAGTACTTC	CASSLLVTGDQETQYF	TRBD1	TRBV7-8	NA	TRBJ2-5
TGTGCCAGCAGCGGACAGGGTTTGGATTTCTTTAATCAGCCCCAGCATTTT	CASSGQGLDFFNQPQHF	TRBD1	TRBV28	NA	TRBJ1-5
TGTGCCAGCAGCCCGAAGCCTAGGGGGCACTCGTCCTACGAGCAGTACTTC	CASSPKPRGHSSYEQYF	TRBD1	TRBV7-9	few	TRBJ2-7
TGTGCCAGTAGTAGCCCAGGGGGCCCATTAGATGGCTACACCTTC	CASSSPGGPLDGYTF	TRBD1	TRBV19	NA	TRBJ1-2
TGTGCCTGGAGTGTTACTAGCGGGAGGAAAGGTGAGCAGTTCTTC	CAWSVTSGRKGEQFF	TRBD2	TRBV30	NA	TRBJ2-1
TGCGCCAGCAGCTTACAGGCTATGAACACTGAAGCTTTCTTT	CASSLQAMNTEAFF	NA	TRBV5-1	few	TRBJ1-1
TGTGCCAGCTCACCTGACAGTAGCAGTACCGGGGAGCTGTTTTTT	CASSPDSSSTGELFF	NA	TRBV18	NA	TRBJ2-2
TGTGCCAGTAGGACCTCACGGACAGGTCTTGAAGCTTTCTTT	CASRTSRTGLEAFF	TRBD1	TRBV19	few	TRBJ1-1
TGTGCCAGCAGCTCCAGACAGACGACCTATAATTCACCCCTCCACTTT	CASSSRQTTYNSPLHF	NA	TRBV11-2	NA	TRBJ1-6
TGTGCCAGCAGTGAAAGGTTGGGAGGGAGGAATGAGCAGTTCTTC	CASSERLGGRNEQFF	TRBD2	TRBV6-1	NA	TRBJ2-1
TGTGCCAGCTCACTCGGGACAGACACTTATGGCTACACCTTC	CASSLGTDTYGYTF	TRBD1	TRBV18	few	TRBJ1-2
TGCGCCAGCAGCTCGAGGGGAGGGGGTCAGTACGAGCAGTACTTC	CASSSRGGGQYEQYF	NA	TRBV5-1	NA	TRBJ2-7
TGTGCCAGCTCACCGGGGGAGGACTATGGCTACACCTTC	CASSPGEDYGYTF	NA	TRBV18	NA	TRBJ1-2
TGTGCCAGCAGCTTAGATCGTGGAAAACAGGGTGCTTCTGGAAACACCATATATTTT	CASSLDRGKQGASGNTIYF	NA	TRBV11-2	NA	TRBJ1-3
TGTGCCAGCAGTTACAGGAGCTATGAAAAACTGTTTTTT	CASSYRSYEKLFF	NA	TRBV6-6	NA	TRBJ1-4
TGTGCCAGCAGCTTGGCCGGGGGAAATCAGCCCCAGCATTTT	CASSLAGGNQPQHF	NA	TRBV5-8	NA	TRBJ1-5
TGCGCCAGCAGCCAAGATAGGTTGGGGCTGAACACTGAAGCTTTCTTT	CASSQDRLGLNTEAFF	NA	TRBV4-3	few	TRBJ1-1
TGTGCCAGCAGTGAGGAGACGAACACCGGGGAGCTGTTTTTT	CASSEETNTGELFF	NA	TRBV2	NA	TRBJ2-2
TGTGCCAGCAGTGTAAGTGTGATCCGACAGGCTACCCTTGAAGCTTTCTTT	CASSVSVIRQATLEAFF	NA	TRBV2	NA	TRBJ1-1
TGTGCCAGCAGCCTCCTTGGGCAGAGCGGAATGAACACTGAAGCTTTCTTT	CASSLLGQSGMNTEAFF	NA	TRBV13	NA	TRBJ1-1
TGTGCCAGTTCCAGGGACTGGGGGGACACCGGGGAGCTGTTTTTT	CASSRDWGDTGELFF	NA	TRBV6-6	once	TRBJ2-2
TGTGCCAGCAAGGACCCAGGGACTGAAGCTTTCTTT	CASKDPGTEAFF	NA	TRBV6-5	NA	TRBJ1-1
TGTGCCAGTAGTCCCAGGGGGCTGAGTGGCTACACCTTC	CASSPRGLSGYTF	TRBD1	TRBV19	NA	TRBJ1-2
TGTGCCAGCAGTTTATTTCCGGGAGCAGCCGACGAGCAGTACTTC	CASSLFPGAADEQYF	NA	TRBV28	NA	TRBJ2-7
TGCAGCGTCGGACAGATGAACACTGAAGCTTTCTTT	CSVGQMNTEAFF	NA	TRBV29-1	NA	TRBJ1-1
TGTGCCAGCAGTTTCGGGACAGGGTTGGGCGAGACCCAGTACTTC	CASSFGTGLGETQYF	TRBD1	TRBV28	NA	TRBJ2-5
TGTGCCAGCAGCTCCGGACAGGGCAACCAAGAGACCCAGTACTTC	CASSSGQGNQETQYF	TRBD1	TRBV7-9	NA	TRBJ2-5
TGCAGTGTGTCGGGGGGGCACGAGCAGTACTTC	CSVSGGHEQYF	TRBD2	TRBV20-1	NA	TRBJ2-7
TGTGCCTGGACTCGGGACTTATCCTACAATGAGCAGTTCTTC	CAWTRDLSYNEQFF	NA	TRBV30	NA	TRBJ2-1
TGTGCCAGTAGTATTGGCGGGGGCCTCAATGAGCAGTTCTTC	CASSIGGGLNEQFF	NA	TRBV19	NA	TRBJ2-1
TGTGCCAGCAGCCTTCACCTCGGGGGGAACACTGAAGCTTTCTTT	CASSLHLGGNTEAFF	NA	TRBV14	NA	TRBJ1-1
TGTGCCAGCAGCCCGAGCCCTCTCACAGATACGCAGTATTTT	CASSPSPLTDTQYF	NA	TRBV9	once	TRBJ2-3
TGTGCCAGCAGTTTGGAGGGGTCGGAGCAGTACTTC	CASSLEGSEQYF	NA	TRBV28	once	TRBJ2-7
TGCAGCGGCTACATGACAGGGGAAAATAGCTCTGGGGCCAACGTCCTGACTTTC	CSGYMTGENSSGANVLTF	TRBD1	TRBV29-1	few	TRBJ2-6
TGTGCCAGCGGGAGTTACTACGAGCAGTACTTC	CASGSYYEQYF	NA	TRBV6-9	NA	TRBJ2-7
TGCGCCAGCAGCCAGCCCAGGACTAGCGGCAACACCGGGGAGCTGTTTTTT	CASSQPRTSGNTGELFF	TRBD2	TRBV4-1	NA	TRBJ2-2
TGTGCCAGCAGCTCAGCGGGACGGAACTATGGCTACACCTTC	CASSSAGRNYGYTF	NA	TRBV2	NA	TRBJ1-2
TGTGCCAGCAGTGTCGATAGCGGGGGGGCCACAGATACGCAGTATTTT	CASSVDSGGATDTQYF	TRBD2	TRBV6-4	NA	TRBJ2-3
TGTGCCAGCCAAAGGGGTGGCTACACCTTC	CASQRGGYTF	NA	TRBV28	once	TRBJ1-2
TGTGCCGCCAGGGATTTGAACACTGAAGCTTTCTTT	CAARDLNTEAFF	NA	TRBV7-9	NA	TRBJ1-1
TGTGCCAGTACCTCGTACAGGAAGAACACCGGGGAGCTGTTTTTT	CASTSYRKNTGELFF	NA	TRBV19	NA	TRBJ2-2
TGTGCCAGCTATGGACGGGGGGGGCTAAACTATGGCTACACCTTC	CASYGRGGLNYGYTF	NA	TRBV6-6	NA	TRBJ1-2
TGCAGCGTTCCGGCAGGGGTAGGGTATGGCTACACCTTC	CSVPAGVGYGYTF	NA	TRBV29-1	NA	TRBJ1-2
TGTTCCAGCAGGCCAAAGGGGGCTAGGGGGGAGACCCAGTACTTC	CSSRPKGARGETQYF	TRBD1	TRBV7-9	NA	TRBJ2-5
TGTGCCAGCAGCGTAAACAATCAGCCCCAGCATTTT	CASSVNNQPQHF	NA	TRBV13	NA	TRBJ1-5
TGTGCCAGCAGTCCGAGGGGGGGAAGGAACACCATATATTTT	CASSPRGGRNTIYF	NA	TRBV6-6	NA	TRBJ1-3